The present T cell receptor (beta chain) was sequenced within a study of immune cell composition in non-small cell lung cancer. Overall study results and limits: Approximately 79% of squamous and approximately 31% of adenocarcinoma cases had tumour-associated clones >0.5%. Smoking pack-years did not significantly correlate with tumour TCR-beta clonality.

Profiling relied on immunoSEQ multiplex PCR, and the TCRdb table lists in-frame clones only, not all of them. The data show around 8,400 clones, roughly 70% seen once. Worth noting for this clone: Antigen specificity is unknown.

The CDR3 totals 15 residues. J lost 3 bases, V lost 2 bases, and 7 bases had no gene match. Germline V gives CDR1 GTSNPN, CDR2 SVGIG (reference sequence). Source material: lung tumor tissue. The source of this sequence is a human donor with non-small cell lung cancer. V gene TRBV30 combines with J gene TRBJ2-1; 7 positions agree with TRBD2. In DNA form, the CDR3 reads TGTGCCTGGAGTCGTAAGGGCGGGGGCTACAATGAGCAGTTCTTC. Amino acids: CAWSRKGGGYNEQFF.